This T cell receptor beta chain was identified in a study of shared clonotypes between healthy human individuals. Across the whole study: Each donor's CD4 naive and CD4 memory cells filled three plates apiece, CD8 naive two, and CD8 memory one.

J was trimmed by 0 bases and V by 4 bases; bases with no gene match: 10. The CDR3 extends over 17 amino acids. Germline V gene lookup returns CDR1 SGHRS and CDR2 YFSETQ. This clone appeared once. The assay was immunoSEQ multiplex PCR, and TCRdb's table has in-frame clones only and misses some. The profile shows 2 million to 2.5 million clones, 80% to 95% of them singletons. Healthy HIV-negative adults with no recent acute infections or vaccinations were recruited as donors. V gene TRBV5-1 combines with J gene TRBJ2-7; 10 positions match TRBD2. The sample taken for sequencing was naive CD4+ T cells from PBMCs. Subset defined: CD45RA+ positively selected. The sequence was obtained from a man aged 18 to 35 in good health. Some clones in this sample may be carry-over from other donors' samples. Here the CDR3 DNA reads TGCGCCAGCAGCCCCCGGGGTAGCGGGAGGAGCTCCTACGAGCAGTACTTC. Amino acids: CASSPRGSGRSSYEQYF.